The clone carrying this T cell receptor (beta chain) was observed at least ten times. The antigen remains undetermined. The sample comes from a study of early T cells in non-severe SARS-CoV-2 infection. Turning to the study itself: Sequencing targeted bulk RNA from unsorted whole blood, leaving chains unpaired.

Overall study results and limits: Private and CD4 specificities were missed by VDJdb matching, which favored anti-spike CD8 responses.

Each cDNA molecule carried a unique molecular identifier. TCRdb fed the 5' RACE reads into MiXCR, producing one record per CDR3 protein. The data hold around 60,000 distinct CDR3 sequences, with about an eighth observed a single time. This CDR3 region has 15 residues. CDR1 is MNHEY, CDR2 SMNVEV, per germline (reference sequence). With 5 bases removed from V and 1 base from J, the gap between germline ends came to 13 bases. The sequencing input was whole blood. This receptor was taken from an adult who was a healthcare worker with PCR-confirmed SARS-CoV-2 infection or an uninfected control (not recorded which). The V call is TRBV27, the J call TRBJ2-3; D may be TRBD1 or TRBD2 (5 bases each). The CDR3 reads CASSPLGDGTDTQYF. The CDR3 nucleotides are TGTGCCAGCAGTCCCCTCGGGGACGGCACAGATACGCAGTATTTT.